This TCR beta chain was observed in a study of radiotherapy plus CTLA-4 blockade in lung cancer. Overall study findings and caveats: In blood, after radiotherapy plus ipilimumab, tumor-derived TCR clones expanded.

With 4 bases clipped from V and 5 bases from J, the junction kept 5 bases outside the gene matches. CDR3 size: 14 residues. Germline CDR1 SEHNR, CDR2 FQNEAQ (reference sequence). This clone came up once. Its antigen is unidentified. The same CDR3 can be traced to other DNA sequences in this sample. Profiled with immunoSEQ multiplex PCR; TCRdb holds only in-frame clones, not every one. The sample shows almost 55,000 clones, around 80% of them seen only once. This specimen consisted of peripheral blood, obtained from a patient treated with radiotherapy plus ipilimumab. The V and J genes are TRBV7-9 and TRBJ1-1; 9 bases are a match to TRBD1. The sequence derives from a human donor with non-small cell lung cancer who had a partial response to radiotherapy plus ipilimumab. The CDR3 bases are TGTGCCAGCAGCTCGTACAGGGGGCGGACTGAAGCTTTCTTT. It specifies CASSSYRGRTEAFF. The whole variable domain, filled in from reference TRBV7-9 and TRBJ1-1, reads DTGVSQNPRHKITKRGQNVTFRCDPISEHNRLYWYRQTLGQGPEFLTYFQNEAQLEKSRLLSDRFSAERPKGSFSTLEIQRTEQGDSAMYLCASSSYRGRTEAFFGQGTRLTVV.